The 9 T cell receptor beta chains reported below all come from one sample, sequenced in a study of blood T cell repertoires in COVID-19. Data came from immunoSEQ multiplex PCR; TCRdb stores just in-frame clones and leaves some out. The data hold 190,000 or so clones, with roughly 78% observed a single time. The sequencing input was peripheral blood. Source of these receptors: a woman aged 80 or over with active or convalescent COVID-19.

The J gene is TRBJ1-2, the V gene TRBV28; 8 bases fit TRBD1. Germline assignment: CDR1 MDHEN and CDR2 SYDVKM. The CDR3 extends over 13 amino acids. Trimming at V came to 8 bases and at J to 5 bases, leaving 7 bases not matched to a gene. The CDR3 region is CASQTGVGYGYTF. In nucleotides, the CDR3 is TGTGCCAGCCAGACAGGGGTGGGATATGGCTACACCTTC.

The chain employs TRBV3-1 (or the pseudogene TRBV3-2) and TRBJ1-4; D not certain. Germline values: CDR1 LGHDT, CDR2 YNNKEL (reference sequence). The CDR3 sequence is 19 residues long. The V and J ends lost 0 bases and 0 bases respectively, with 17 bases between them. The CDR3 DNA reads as TGTGCCAGCAGCCAAGATACAGACCTCCTTTCATCAACTAATGAAAAACTGTTTTTT. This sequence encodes CASSQDTDLLSSTNEKLFF.

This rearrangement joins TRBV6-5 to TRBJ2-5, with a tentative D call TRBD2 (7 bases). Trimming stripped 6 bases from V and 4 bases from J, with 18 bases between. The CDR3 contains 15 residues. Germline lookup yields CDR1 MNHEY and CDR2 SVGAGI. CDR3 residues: CASSDLGGAIETQYF. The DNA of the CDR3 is TGTGCCAGCAGCGACTTGGGGGGGGCCATAGAGACCCAGTACTTC.

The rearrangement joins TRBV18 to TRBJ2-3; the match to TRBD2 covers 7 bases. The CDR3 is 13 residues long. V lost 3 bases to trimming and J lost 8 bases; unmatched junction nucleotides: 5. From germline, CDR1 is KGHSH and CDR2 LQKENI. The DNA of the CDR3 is TGTGCCAGCTCACCCCCGGGGGGAGGTACGCAGTATTTT. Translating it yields CASSPPGGGTQYF.

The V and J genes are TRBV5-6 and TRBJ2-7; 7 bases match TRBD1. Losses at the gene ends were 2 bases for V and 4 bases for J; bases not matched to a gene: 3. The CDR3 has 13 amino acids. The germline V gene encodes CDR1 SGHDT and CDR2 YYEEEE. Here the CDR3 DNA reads TGTGCCAGCAGCTTCGGGACAGCTTACGAGCAGTACTTC. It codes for CASSFGTAYEQYF.

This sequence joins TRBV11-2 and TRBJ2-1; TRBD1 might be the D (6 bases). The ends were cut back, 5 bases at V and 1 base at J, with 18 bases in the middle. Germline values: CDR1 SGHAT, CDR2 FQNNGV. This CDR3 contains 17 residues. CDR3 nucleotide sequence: TGTGCCAGCAGCATATGGTCGTTGGGGGCTTCCTACAATGAGCAGTTCTTC. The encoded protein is CASSIWSLGASYNEQFF.

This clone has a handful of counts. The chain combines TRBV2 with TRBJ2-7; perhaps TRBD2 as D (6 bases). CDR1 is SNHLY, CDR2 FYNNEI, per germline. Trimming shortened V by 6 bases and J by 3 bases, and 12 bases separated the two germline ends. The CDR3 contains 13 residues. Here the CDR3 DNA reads TGTGCCAGCAGGCCGGGACTGTTCTACGAGCAGTACTTC. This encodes CASRPGLFYEQYF.

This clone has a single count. The CDR3 DNA reads as TGTGCCAGCAGCCCGACAGGGGGCCCCTATGGCTACACCTTC. Amino acids: CASSPTGGPYGYTF. V is TRBV5-4 and J is TRBJ1-2, with 10 bases lining up with TRBD1. From germline, CDR1 is SGHNT and CDR2 YYREEE (reference sequence). This CDR3 comprises 14 residues. V was clipped by 4 bases and J by 4 bases; unmatched bases: 4.

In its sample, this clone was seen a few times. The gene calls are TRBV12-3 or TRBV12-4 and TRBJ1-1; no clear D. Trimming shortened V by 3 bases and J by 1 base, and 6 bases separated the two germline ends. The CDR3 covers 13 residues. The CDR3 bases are TGTGCCAGCAGTTTTGGAGAGAACACTGAAGCTTTCTTT. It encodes CASSFGENTEAFF.